Listed below are T cell receptor beta chains from one sample, sequenced in a study of T cell responses to AZD1222 COVID-19 vaccine. Only in-frame clones appear in the TCRdb table, and some are missing; sequencing was by immunoSEQ multiplex PCR. The sample contains around 150,000 clones, roughly 89% of which appear only once. This material consisted of peripheral blood, taken on day 0 of AZD1222 vaccination. The receptors derive from an adult in good health. Both conserved end residues are part of each CDR3. A D gene is named only where the DNA matches it firmly. Not all rows give a size; the values are once, few, many and, for expanded clones, a class.

D gene	clone size	V gene	J gene	CDR3 DNA	CDR3 protein
.	.	TRBV9	TRBJ2-5	TGTGCCAGCAGCGTAGAAGGCTCTATCCAAGAGACCCAGTACTTC	CASSVEGSIQETQYF
.	.	TRBV18	TRBJ1-4	TGTGCCAGCTCACCACAGGGATTAGAAAAACTGTTTTTT	CASSPQGLEKLFF
.	.	TRBV7-2	TRBJ2-5	TGTGCCAGCAGCCAGGGGTGGGGGATGGAGACCCAGTACTTC	CASSQGWGMETQYF
.	.	TRBV5-1	TRBJ2-1	TGCGCCAGCAGCTTGACACAGGCCGAGAAGCAGTTCTTC	CASSLTQAEKQFF
.	.	TRBV6-6	TRBJ2-7	TGTGCCACCGACGGGAAAGGGGAGCAGTACTTC	CATDGKGEQYF
TRBD2	.	TRBV6-5	TRBJ2-3	TGTGCCAGCAGTCGACTAGCGGGAGTTACAGATACGCAGTATTTT	CASSRLAGVTDTQYF
.	.	TRBV19	TRBJ2-3	TGTGCCAGTAGTATTAGTTGGGATACGCAGTATTTT	CASSISWDTQYF
.	.	TRBV6-5	TRBJ1-6	TGTGCCAGCAGTTACTCGGCAGGGACTGGCAATTCACCCCTCCACTTT	CASSYSAGTGNSPLHF
.	.	TRBV6-2/TRBV6-3	TRBJ1-2	TGTGCCAGCAGTCCCACCGAGGCTTGGGACTATGGCTACACCTTC	CASSPTEAWDYGYTF
.	.	TRBV4-3	TRBJ2-3	TGCGCCAGCAGCCAAGATCATAGATCTAGGCCAGATACGCAGTATTTT	CASSQDHRSRPDTQYF
.	.	TRBV11-2	TRBJ2-1	TGTGCCAGCAGCTTTGTCGAGCAGTTCTTC	CASSFVEQFF
TRBD1	once	TRBV5-1	TRBJ2-7	TGCGCCAGCAGCCTCAGGACAGGATACTCCTACGAGCAGTACTTC	CASSLRTGYSYEQYF
.	.	TRBV28	TRBJ1-1	TGTGCCAGCAGTTTAATCCTCAACACTGAAGCTTTCTTT	CASSLILNTEAFF
.	.	TRBV27	TRBJ1-4	TGTGCCAGTAAGGGAGGATCTAATGAAAAACTGTTTTTT	CASKGGSNEKLFF
.	.	TRBV7-2	TRBJ2-1	TGTGCCAGCAGCTCGTACGCGGGATATGAGCAGTTCTTC	CASSSYAGYEQFF
TRBD1	once	TRBV19	TRBJ1-5	TGTGCCAGTAGTATTTTAGGACAGGGCCGATATAGCAATCAGCCCCAGCATTTT	CASSILGQGRYSNQPQHF
.	.	TRBV7-8	TRBJ1-6	TGTGCCAGCAGCTTAGACCCTGCGGGTTCACCCCTCCACTTT	CASSLDPAGSPLHF
.	.	TRBV4-1	TRBJ1-1	TGCGCCAGCAAGGGCCAGAACACTGAAGCTTTCTTT	CASKGQNTEAFF
.	.	TRBV16	TRBJ2-7	TGTGCCAGCAGCCCGCTCATGACAGACAACTACGAGCAGTACTTC	CASSPLMTDNYEQYF
TRBD1	.	TRBV19	TRBJ2-1	TGTGCCAGTAGTACTCTCCCCCGAACAGGGGCCTACAATGAGCAGTTCTTC	CASSTLPRTGAYNEQFF
TRBD1	.	TRBV20-1	TRBJ1-2	TGCAGTGCTGACAGGGGAATTGGCTACACCTTC	CSADRGIGYTF
.	.	TRBV2	TRBJ1-3	TGTGCCAGCAGTGAAGCGCGAGGGCTTGAACGAAACACCATATATTTT	CASSEARGLERNTIYF
.	.	TRBV27	TRBJ1-5	TGTGCCAGCAGTCCAGTCCCAAATCAGCCCCAGCATTTT	CASSPVPNQPQHF